Listed below are T cell receptor beta chains from one sample, sequenced in a study of CD8 T cells in ankylosing spondylitis. One entry per CDR3 protein results from TCRdb running MiXCR on the 5' RACE reads. The sample holds around 280,000 distinct CDR3 sequences, over 15% seen once. Sequenced input: blood, either unsorted or a sorted T cell fraction (not recorded which). The receptors here all came from a male donor with ankylosing spondylitis or in good health (not recorded which). Both conserved end residues are part of each CDR3. Fields, in order: J gene, clone size, V gene, D gene, CDR3 DNA, CDR3 protein. The D gene is left open where the match is weak. A row's size may be missing; if present it is once, few, many or a size class.

TRBJ1-4 | - | TRBV18 | - | TGTGCCAGCTCACCACAGGGGTCATCTAATGAAAAACTGTTTTTT | CASSPQGSSNEKLFF
TRBJ1-1 | - | TRBV9 | TRBD1 | TGTGCCAGCAGCGTAGTTGGGACAGCGAACACTGAAGCTTTCTTT | CASSVVGTANTEAFF
TRBJ2-3 | - | TRBV4-2 | TRBD2 | TGTGCCAGCAGCCAAGTTGTAGCGGGGGATCACACAGATACGCAGTATTTT | CASSQVVAGDHTDTQYF
TRBJ1-2 | - | TRBV6-1 | TRBD1 | TGTGCCAGTCGACAGGGTTTCCGTAGCTATGGCTACACCTTC | CASRQGFRSYGYTF
TRBJ2-1 | few | TRBV5-1 | TRBD1 | TGCGCCAGCAGCTTGGAGTCCCCGGGACAGGGGGCGCGAGGCATGCAGTTCTTC | CASSLESPGQGARGMQFF
TRBJ2-3 | few | TRBV28 | TRBD2 | TGTGCCAGCAGACCCAGACTAGCGGGACGCACAGATACGCAGTATTTT | CASRPRLAGRTDTQYF
TRBJ1-1 | few | TRBV12-3/TRBV12-4 | - | TGTGCCAGCAGCGAAGACAGACTCAACACTGAAGCTTTCTTT | CASSEDRLNTEAFF
TRBJ2-1 | - | TRBV10-2 | - | TGCGCCACGGTAGCGGACTCCTACAATGAGCAGTTCTTC | CATVADSYNEQFF
TRBJ2-2 | - | TRBV9 | - | TGTGCCAGCAGCATACTAGGGTCTGGCGGGGAGCTGTTTTTT | CASSILGSGGELFF
TRBJ2-2 | - | TRBV12-3/TRBV12-4 | TRBD1 | TGTGCCAGCAGCCCGCGGACAGGCTCAAACACCGGGGAGCTGTTTTTT | CASSPRTGSNTGELFF
TRBJ2-2 | many | TRBV5-1 | TRBD1 | TGCGCCAGCAGCTTGACCCACAGGGGAGCCCCGACCGGGGAGCTGTTTTTT | CASSLTHRGAPTGELFF
TRBJ2-5 | few | TRBV3-1 | - | TGTGCCAGCAGCCATACACAAGAGACCCAGTACTTC | CASSHTQETQYF
TRBJ1-1 | few | TRBV12-3/TRBV12-4 | TRBD1 | TGTGCCAGCAGGACAGACAGGGCGAACACTGAAGCTTTCTTT | CASRTDRANTEAFF
TRBJ2-3 | - | TRBV20-1 | TRBD2 | TGCAGTGCTAGTAATTGGCTAGCGGGGGACACATATAGCACAGATACGCAGTATTTT | CSASNWLAGDTYSTDTQYF
TRBJ1-1 | - | TRBV12-3/TRBV12-4 | - | TGTGCCAGCAGTTTCGCAGGAGGCACTCAAGCTTTCTTT | CASSFAGGTQAFF
TRBJ2-3 | - | TRBV12-3/TRBV12-4 | TRBD2 | TGTGCCAGCAGTTTGGGGCGGGGGGGTGCAGATACGCAGTATTTT | CASSLGRGGADTQYF
TRBJ2-5 | - | TRBV5-1 | - | TGCGCCAGCAGCTACCCCGGGGGCAGTGAGACCCAGTACTTC | CASSYPGGSETQYF